This T cell receptor (beta chain) is from a study of T cells after somatic rescue of genetic block. The CDR3 extends over 14 amino acids. Germline values: CDR1 SGHAT, CDR2 FQNNGV. With 1 base removed from V and 5 bases from J, the gap between germline ends came to 12 bases. Sequencing was performed with immunoSEQ multiplex PCR; in TCRdb, only in-frame clones are kept and a portion is missing. The sample contains tens of thousands of clones, roughly nine tenths of which appear only once. The receptor was derived from a man aged 40-49 years. The chain joins TRBV11-2 to TRBJ2-7; D may be TRBD1 (6 bases). The sequencing input was peripheral blood mononuclear cells (PBMCs). CDR3 residues: CASSLAHRVNEQYF. In nucleotides, the CDR3 is TGTGCCAGCAGCTTAGCCCACAGGGTCAACGAGCAGTACTTC.